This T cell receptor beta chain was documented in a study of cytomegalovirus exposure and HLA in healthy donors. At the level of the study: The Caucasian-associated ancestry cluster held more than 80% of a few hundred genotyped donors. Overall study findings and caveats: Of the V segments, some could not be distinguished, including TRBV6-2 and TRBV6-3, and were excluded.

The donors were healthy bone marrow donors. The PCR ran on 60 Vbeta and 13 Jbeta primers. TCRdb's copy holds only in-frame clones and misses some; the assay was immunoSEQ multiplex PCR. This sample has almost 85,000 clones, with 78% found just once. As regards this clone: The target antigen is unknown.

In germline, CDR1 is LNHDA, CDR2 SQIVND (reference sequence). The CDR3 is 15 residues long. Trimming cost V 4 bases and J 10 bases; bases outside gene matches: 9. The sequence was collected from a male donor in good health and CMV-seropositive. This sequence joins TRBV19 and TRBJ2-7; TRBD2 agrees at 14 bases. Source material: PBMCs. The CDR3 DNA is TGTGCCAGTAGTACCCTCGGGACTAGCGGGAGAGATCAGTACTTC. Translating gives CASSTLGTSGRDQYF.